Following are 24 T cell receptor beta chains from one sample sequenced in a study of T cell responses to AZD1222 COVID-19 vaccine. Libraries were prepared by immunoSEQ multiplex PCR; TCRdb keeps only in-frame clonotypes and omits some of them. The table has roughly 150,000 clones, roughly 88% seen once. The input for sequencing was peripheral blood, taken on day 0 of MenACWY control vaccination. The receptor source for this set is an adult in good health.

The chain employs TRBV5-8 and TRBJ1-6; D ambiguous. The CDR3 runs 15 residues. V dropped 0 bases and J dropped 9 bases, with 13 bases sitting between them. Germline V gives CDR1 SGHTS, CDR2 YDEGEE. CDR3 DNA sequence: TGTGCCAGCAGCTTGGAGGGCACCCGGGTTTCACCCCTCCACTTT. Translation gives CASSLEGTRVSPLHF.

The rearrangement joins TRBV3-1 (or the pseudogene TRBV3-2) to TRBJ2-1; possibly TRBD2 for D (7 bases). The ends were cut back, 3 bases at V and 4 bases at J, with 31 bases in the middle. CDR3 length: 21 residues. Germline V gene lookup returns CDR1 LGHDT and CDR2 YNNKEL (reference sequence). CDR3 protein: CASSHGQTVSSGTVLYNEQFF. Written as DNA, the CDR3 is TGTGCCAGCAGCCACGGACAGACGGTGTCTAGCGGAACGGTTTTATACAATGAGCAGTTCTTC.

This sequence joins TRBV6-2 or TRBV6-3 and TRBJ2-7; TRBD1 is a possible D gene (5 bases). CDR3 length: 13 amino acids. The germline V gene has CDR1 MNHEY and CDR2 SVGEGT. V lost 4 bases, J lost 5 bases, and 12 bases lay in between. The DNA for the CDR3 is TGTGCCAGCAGTTTGGCAGGGCGCCACGAGCAGTACTTC. It is translated as CASSLAGRHEQYF.

V usage is TRBV7-2 and J usage is TRBJ2-5, with D maybe TRBD1 (6 bases). V was cut by 1 base and J by 4 bases, with 22 bases left in between. The CDR3 extends over 18 amino acids. Germline loops: CDR1 SGHTA, CDR2 FQGNSA. The CDR3: CASSLGVGLTGRGETQYF. As DNA, the CDR3 is TGTGCCAGCAGCTTAGGGGTAGGCTTAACAGGGCGTGGAGAGACCCAGTACTTC. Together with reference TRBV7-2 and TRBJ2-5, the CDR3 gives the full variable domain: GAGVSQSPSNKVTEKGKDVELRCDPISGHTALYWYRQSLGQGLEFLIYFQGNSAPDKSGLPSDRFSAERTGGSVSTLTIQRTQQEDSAVYLCASSLGVGLTGRGETQYFGPGTRLLVL.

The genes are TRBV5-5 and TRBJ1-2; no definite D call. CDR3 length equals 14 residues. Germline V CDR1 and CDR2: SGHKS, YYEKEE (reference sequence). Trimming pared 0 bases from V and 2 bases from J, leaving 8 bases between. The CDR3 DNA sequence: TGTGCCAGCAGCTTGGGTTCTCGAAACTATGGCTACACCTTC. It translates to CASSLGSRNYGYTF. The full variable domain, its missing parts supplied by reference TRBV5-5 and TRBJ1-2, is DAGVTQSPTHLIKTRGQQVTLRCSPISGHKSVSWYQQVLGQGPQFIFQYYEKEERGRGNFPDRFSARQFPNYSSELNVNALLLGDSALYLCASSLGSRNYGYTFGSGTRLTVV.

The V call is TRBV6-5, the J call TRBJ1-1, with D perhaps TRBD1 (5 bases). Germline V lookup: CDR1 MNHEY, CDR2 SVGAGI. CDR3 length: 15 residues. Trimming shortened V by 2 bases and J by 6 bases, and 16 bases separated the two germline ends. CDR3 bases: TGTGCCAGCAGTTACGGAAGCGTCTCGGGGGCTGAAGCTTTCTTT. It translates to CASSYGSVSGAEAFF.

The chain combines TRBV9 with TRBJ2-3; 13 bases line up with TRBD2. V lost 2 bases and J lost 1; bases outside the gene matches: 7. CDR3 length equals 18 residues. The germline CDR1 and CDR2 sequences are SGDLS and YYNGEE. The CDR3, as DNA: TGTGCCAGCAGCGTCACTAGCGGGAGGGGTTGGGGCACAGATACGCAGTATTTT. Translation: CASSVTSGRGWGTDTQYF.

J is TRBJ2-7 and V is TRBV7-6; 14 nucleotides align to TRBD2. The germline CDR1 and CDR2 sequences are SGHVS and FNYEAQ. The CDR3 is 17 amino acids. The ends lost 5 bases at V and 4 bases at J; junction bases unmatched: 10. CDR3 sequence (DNA): TGTGCCAGCAGCCCGACCGTCGGGACTAGCGGGAGATACGAGCAGTACTTC. It codes for CASSPTVGTSGRYEQYF.

V gene TRBV9 combines with J gene TRBJ2-2; 7 bases fit TRBD2. In germline, CDR1 is SGDLS, CDR2 YYNGEE. The CDR3 spans 14 residues. J gave up 7 bases and V 3 bases, and 6 bases lay outside the gene matches. CDR3 coding DNA: TGTGCCAGCAGCGCCCTTTTAGCGGGCGGGGAGCTGTTTTTT. Translation: CASSALLAGGELFF. Variable domain in full (rest from reference TRBV9 and TRBJ2-2): DSGVTQTPKHLITATGQRVTLRCSPRSGDLSVYWYQQSLDQGLQFLIQYYNGEERAKGNILERFSAQQFPDLHSELNLSSLELGDSALYFCASSALLAGGELFFGEGSRLTVL.

The CDR3 DNA is TGTGCCAGTTCGCGATTACGGTGGGGTGGAGAGCAGTACTTC. Translation gives CASSRLRWGGEQYF. The chain recombines TRBV28 with TRBJ2-7; no clear D gene. Looked up from germline, CDR1 is MDHEN and CDR2 is SYDVKM. V was trimmed by 9 bases and J by 7 bases, leaving 22 bases between them. CDR3 length: 14 amino acids.

This sequence joins TRBV6-5 and TRBJ1-2; unclear D gene. The V end was cut by 0 bases, the J end by 4 bases, with 9 bases between. This CDR3 is built from 14 residues. Germline values: CDR1 MNHEY, CDR2 SVGAGI. The CDR3 coding sequence is TGTGCCAGCAGTTACTCCAGGCAGAGCTATGGCTACACCTTC. Its translation: CASSYSRQSYGYTF.

The chain combines TRBV27 with TRBJ2-1, with 7 nucleotides matching TRBD1. V dropped 0 bases and J dropped 0; count of bases not matched to a gene: 2. There are 16 residues in the CDR3. The germline gives CDR1 MNHEY, CDR2 SMNVEV (reference sequence). CDR3 protein: CASSLSGTVSYNEQFF. CDR3 DNA: TGTGCCAGCAGTTTATCTGGGACAGTCTCCTACAATGAGCAGTTCTTC.

The chain employs TRBV5-1 and TRBJ1-1; D not certain. V lost 0 bases and J lost 0, with 6 bases in between. This CDR3 is 14 amino acids long. Germline values: CDR1 SGHRS, CDR2 YFSETQ. CDR3 protein: CASSLARLNTEAFF. Here the CDR3 DNA reads TGCGCCAGCAGCTTGGCACGGCTGAACACTGAAGCTTTCTTT.

The chain has TRBV4-1 and TRBJ1-1; D is possibly TRBD1 (6 bases). The germline V gene encodes CDR1 MGHRA and CDR2 YSYEKL. V lost 1 base, J lost 5 bases, and 14 bases lay in between. The CDR3 extends over 15 amino acids. CDR3 sequence: CASSQVRAGVTEAFF. DNA of the CDR3: TGCGCCAGCAGCCAAGTCAGGGCAGGGGTGACTGAAGCTTTCTTT.

V and J are TRBV28 and TRBJ1-5; 9 nucleotides align to TRBD1. Germline lookup yields CDR1 MDHEN and CDR2 SYDVKM. V lost 4 bases and J lost 6; bases outside the gene matches: 7. CDR3 length equals 15 residues. The CDR3 DNA is TGTGCCAGCAGTTCCACCGGGACAGGGTTTCAGCCCCAGCATTTT. Its protein product is CASSSTGTGFQPQHF.

The J gene is TRBJ1-5, the V gene TRBV12-3 or TRBV12-4; D not resolved. V lost 6 bases and J 4 bases, leaving 10 bases between the germline ends. CDR3 length: 13 residues. The CDR3 region has the DNA TGTGCCAGCAGCCGGTCCCGTAATCAGCCCCAGCATTTT. It translates to CASSRSRNQPQHF.

The V gene is TRBV9, the J gene TRBJ1-1, with 12 bases identical to TRBD1. The CDR3 is 16 amino acids. The J segment lost 3 bases and the V segment lost 7 bases, leaving 10 bases of the junction unmatched. Germline CDR1 and CDR2: SGDLS and YYNGEE. Here the CDR3 reads CASDIGTGGRDTEAFF. DNA for the CDR3: TGTGCCAGCGACATCGGGACAGGGGGCAGGGACACTGAAGCTTTCTTT.

The chain is built from TRBV28 and TRBJ2-6, with TRBD2 as a possible D gene (5 bases). This CDR3 spans 15 amino acids. V was clipped by 7 bases and J by 1 base, with 11 bases between them. Germline-derived CDR1 and CDR2 are MDHEN and SYDVKM. The chain's CDR3 is CASISEGSGANVLTF. CDR3 sequence (DNA): TGTGCCAGCATCTCCGAGGGTTCTGGGGCCAACGTCCTGACTTTC. Using reference TRBV28 and TRBJ2-6 for the parts outside the CDR3, the full variable domain is DVKVTQSSRYLVKRTGEKVFLECVQDMDHENMFWYRQDPGLGLRLIYFSYDVKMKEKGDIPEGYSVSREKKERFSLILESASTNQTSMYLCASISEGSGANVLTFGAGSRLTVL.

This clone was seen only a few times. The gene calls are TRBV9 and TRBJ1-1; 8 nucleotides match TRBD1. Germline assignment: CDR1 SGDLS and CDR2 YYNGEE. The J segment lost 5 bases and the V segment lost 8 bases, leaving 5 bases of the junction unmatched. This CDR3 has 12 amino acids. The CDR3 DNA follows: TGTGCCAGTTCCCAGGGGGCGACTGAAGCTTTCTTT. Translating gives CASSQGATEAFF.

This chain links TRBV5-8 with TRBJ1-1; 8 nucleotides line up with TRBD1. V dropped 4 bases and J dropped 9; count of bases not matched to a gene: 14. The CDR3 consists of 15 residues. Germline CDR1 and CDR2: SGHTS and YDEGEE. The CDR3 reads CASSTRRQGPVKAFF. CDR3 bases: TGTGCCAGCAGCACAAGACGACAGGGGCCCGTTAAAGCTTTCTTT.

This chain uses TRBV10-3 with TRBJ1-1, with no clear D. The ends were cut back, 3 bases at V and 5 bases at J, with 22 bases in the middle. This CDR3 is 17 amino acids long. CDR1 ENHRY and CDR2 SYGVKD come from the germline V gene. The CDR3 region has the DNA TGTGCCATCAGTGAATCCGGGGTAGGGCAGTCGCGAACTGAAGCTTTCTTT. It codes for CAISESGVGQSRTEAFF.

The chain recombines TRBV24-1 with TRBJ2-1; a weak D match, TRBD2 (6 bases). CDR1 is KGHDR, CDR2 SFDVKD, per germline. This CDR3 has 16 amino acids. The ends were cut back, 5 bases at V and 5 bases at J, with 18 bases in the middle. CDR3 in DNA: TGTGCCACCAGTGGGACTCGGGGGAGTTGGAACAATGAGCAGTTCTTC. Translation gives CATSGTRGSWNNEQFF.

The V gene is TRBV7-2, the J gene TRBJ2-2; perhaps TRBD1 as D (5 bases). CDR1 SGHTA and CDR2 FQGNSA come from the germline V gene. Trimming shortened V by 5 bases and J by 6 bases, and 19 bases separated the two germline ends. The CDR3 contains 16 residues. Here the CDR3 DNA reads TGTGCCAGCAGCCTAGGACAAGCGCTGATTGCCGGGGAGCTGTTTTTT. Protein: CASSLGQALIAGELFF.

V and J are TRBV4-2 and TRBJ2-1, with D perhaps matching TRBD2 (6 bases). CDR1 and CDR2 from the germline V gene are LGHNA and YNFKEQ. The V end was cut by 3 bases, the J end by 0 bases, with 15 bases between. The CDR3 contains 17 residues. DNA for the CDR3: TGTGCCAGCAGCCAGGGGGGACTCCCGAGCTCCTACAATGAGCAGTTCTTC. Translating gives CASSQGGLPSSYNEQFF.